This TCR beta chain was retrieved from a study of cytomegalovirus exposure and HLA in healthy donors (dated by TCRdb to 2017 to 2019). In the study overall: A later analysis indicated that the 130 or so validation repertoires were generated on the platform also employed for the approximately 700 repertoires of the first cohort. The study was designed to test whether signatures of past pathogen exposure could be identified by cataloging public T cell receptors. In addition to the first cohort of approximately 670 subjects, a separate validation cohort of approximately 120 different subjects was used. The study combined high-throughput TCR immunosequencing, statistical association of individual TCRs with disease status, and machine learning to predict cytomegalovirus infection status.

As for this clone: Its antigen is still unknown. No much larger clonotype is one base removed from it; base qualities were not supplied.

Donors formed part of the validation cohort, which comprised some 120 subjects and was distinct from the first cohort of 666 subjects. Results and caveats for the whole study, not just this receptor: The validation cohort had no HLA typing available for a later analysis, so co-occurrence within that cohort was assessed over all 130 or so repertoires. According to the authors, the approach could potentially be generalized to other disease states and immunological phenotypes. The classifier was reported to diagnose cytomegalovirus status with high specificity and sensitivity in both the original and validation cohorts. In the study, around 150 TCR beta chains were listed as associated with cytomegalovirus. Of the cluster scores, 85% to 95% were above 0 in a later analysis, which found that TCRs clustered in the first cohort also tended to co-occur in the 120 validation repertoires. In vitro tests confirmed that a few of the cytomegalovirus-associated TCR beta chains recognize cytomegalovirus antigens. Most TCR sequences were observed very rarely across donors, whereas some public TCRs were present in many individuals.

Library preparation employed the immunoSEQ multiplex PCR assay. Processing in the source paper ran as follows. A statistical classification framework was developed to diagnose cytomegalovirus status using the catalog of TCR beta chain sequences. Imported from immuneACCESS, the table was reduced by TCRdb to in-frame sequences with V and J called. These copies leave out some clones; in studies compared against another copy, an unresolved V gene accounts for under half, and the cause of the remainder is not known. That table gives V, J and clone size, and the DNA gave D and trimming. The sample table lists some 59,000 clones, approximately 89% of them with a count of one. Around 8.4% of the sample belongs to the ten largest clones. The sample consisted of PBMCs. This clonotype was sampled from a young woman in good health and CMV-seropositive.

This receptor has the CDR3 CASSVIGQVYTDTQYF. The sequenced DNA is TGTGCCAGCAGTGTGATAGGACAGGTATACACAGATACGCAGTATTTT. Rearrangement joined TRBV2 to TRBJ2-3; 7 bases in between match TRBD1. Including the terminal cysteine and phenylalanine, the CDR3 comprises 16 residues. This entry keeps only the CDR3 DNA: 48 bases, framed from base 1. CDR1 and CDR2 (SNHLY, FYNNEI) derive from the germline V gene. At the junction V is shortened by 4 bases and J by 2 bases; bases outside the gene matches: 9.